The rows below give T cell receptor beta chains drawn from one sample of a study of T cell changes during pregnancy in multiple sclerosis. The method was immunoSEQ multiplex PCR; TCRdb's version includes in-frame clones alone and lacks a portion of them. The sample has about 120,000 clones, approximately 93% seen once; the top ten hold under 7%. This specimen consisted of peripheral blood, obtained before pregnancy. The receptor source for this set is a female donor with multiple sclerosis, enrolled in a pregnancy study. Both conserved end residues are part of each CDR3.

>TRBJ2-2|TRBV9
CASSADRGGGELFF
>TRBJ2-1|TRBV7-7
CASSPDYPGEQFF
>TRBJ2-1|TRBV13
CASSLTGSYNEQFF
>TRBJ1-2|TRBV6-6
CASSFGQARYGYTF
>TRBJ2-7|TRBV6-6
CASSAYLRGEQYF
>TRBJ2-7|TRBV19
CASSMGLALEQYF
>TRBJ1-2|TRBV5-1
CASSLDPGSASGYTF
>TRBJ2-1|TRBV11-3
CASSPSEGGEQFF
>TRBJ2-2|TRBV27
CASSLMGLAANTGELFF
>TRBJ2-5|TRBV6-6
CASSYSGTGGVETQYF
>TRBJ2-7|TRBV6-5
CASSRTSGGPYEQYF
>TRBJ2-1|TRBV18
CASSLLSGTSSGNEQFF
>TRBJ1-1|TRBV6-5
CASSYKTGNTEAFF
>TRBJ2-7|TRBV7-2
CASSLVPGSGLEQYF
>TRBJ1-1|TRBV15
CATSRDRGGVGAFF
>TRBJ1-1|TRBV5-4
CASSPFQGARDTEAFF
>TRBJ1-1|TRBV19
CASGQGTEAFF